One TCR beta chain is described in this entry. Its target antigen remains unknown. Base qualities are not recorded, but no much larger clone differs from it by a single base. The immunoSEQ Assay, a bias-controlled multiplex PCR, was used to amplify TCRbeta CDR3 regions from genomic DNA. Per the source publication's procedure: Within the assay, amplification of reference gene primers was used to estimate how many nucleated cells each sample contained. To quantify the absolute abundance of each unique TCRbeta CDR3 rearrangement, sequence reads were collapsed and filtered. For each sample, productive Simpson clonality was calculated by taking the square root of Simpson's diversity index across productive rearrangements. TCRdb re-hosts the immuneACCESS table, in-frame sequences only. Its copies lack some clones; in the studies checked, an unresolved V gene accounts for under half of them, and the cause for the rest is not known. The V and J calls and the clone size are those of that table, but D and trimming were determined from the DNA. In this sample the table shows 43,000 or so clones, 87% of which occur a single time. The biggest ten clones account for about 16% of the sample.

Each collaborating institution followed its own protocols to collect whole blood in K2EDTA tubes. For TCRbeta analysis, collaborators shipped samples in one of three forms: frozen whole blood, isolated PBMCs, or DNA extracted from either of those sample types. The data were obtained in a study of blood T cell repertoires in COVID-19 (dated by TCRdb to 2019 to 2021). At the level of the whole study: Collaborator samples came from the United States, Italy and Spain and covered acute and convalescent phases of COVID-19. Deeply sampled blood TCRbeta repertoires from subjects exposed to, actively infected with, or recovered from COVID-19 were included in the dataset. The sample metadata nearly always contained a de-identified subject ID, COVID-19 status, age in years and sex. Where available, HLA class I and class II types were taken from metadata supplied by the sample provider and were not determined by assay-based typing. The repertoires were released in a freely available public database intended as a resource for research on the immune response to SARS-CoV-2. Samples came from the ongoing ImmuneRACE study (first 160 participants) plus 1,254 subjects from 6 global collaborators. The material from the prospective study consisted of cDNA or gDNA derived from T cells, B-cell-depleted T cells, or PBMCs.

CDR1 is given as MNHEY and CDR2 as SMNVEV, both from the germline V gene (reference sequence). At the junction V is shortened by 5 bases and J by 3 bases; bases outside the gene matches: 4. From the cysteine through the phenylalanine, the CDR3 covers 13 amino acids. Only the CDR3 part of the read is kept: 39 bases, read in frame from the first base. Points the paper makes about the study in general: Clinical and demographic metadata were provided uncurated, with the amount varying by source and participant.

This clonotype was obtained from a man between 60 and 70 years old with active COVID-19. The sequence joins TRBV27 to TRBJ2-7, with TRBD2 identical over 7 junction bases. Specimen: peripheral blood. DNA sequence: TGTGCCAGCAGTCCGGCTAGCGGCTACGAGCAGTACTTC. This codes for CASSPASGYEQYF.